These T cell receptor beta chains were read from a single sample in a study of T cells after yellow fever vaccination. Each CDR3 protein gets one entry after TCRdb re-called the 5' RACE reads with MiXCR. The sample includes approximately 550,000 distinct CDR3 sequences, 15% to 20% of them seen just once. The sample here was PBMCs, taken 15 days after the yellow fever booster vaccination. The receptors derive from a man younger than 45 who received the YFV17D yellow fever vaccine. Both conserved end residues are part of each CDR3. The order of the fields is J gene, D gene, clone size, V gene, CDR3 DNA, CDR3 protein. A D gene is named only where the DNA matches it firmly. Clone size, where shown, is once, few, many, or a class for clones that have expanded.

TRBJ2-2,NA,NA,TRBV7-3,TGTGCCAGCAGCCCCGCGGTGGACACCGGGGAGCTGTTTTTT,CASSPAVDTGELFF
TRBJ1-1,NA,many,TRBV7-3,TGTGCCAGCAGCGGGGCAGACCTGAACACTGAAGCTTTCTTT,CASSGADLNTEAFF
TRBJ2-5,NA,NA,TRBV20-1,TGCAGTGCTAGGCTGACTAGGGGGCGAGAGACCCAGTACTTC,CSARLTRGRETQYF
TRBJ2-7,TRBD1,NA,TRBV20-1,TGCAGTGCTGAAACCCTCAGACAGGGTTCCTACGAGCAGTACTTC,CSAETLRQGSYEQYF
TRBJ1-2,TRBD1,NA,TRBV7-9,TGTGCCAGCAGCCTCACAGGGGGCCTTAACTATGGCTACACCTTC,CASSLTGGLNYGYTF
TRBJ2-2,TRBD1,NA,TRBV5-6,TGTGCCAGCAGCGGACAGGGTTCGTGGACCGGGGAGCTGTTTTTT,CASSGQGSWTGELFF
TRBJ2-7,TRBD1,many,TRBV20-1,TGCAGTGCTTGGGACAGAACCTACGAGCAGTACTTC,CSAWDRTYEQYF
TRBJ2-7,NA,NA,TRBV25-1,TGTGCCAGCAGTGATTCCTACGAGGAGTACTTC,CASSDSYEEYF
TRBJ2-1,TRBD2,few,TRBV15,TGTGCCACCAGCAGCGGACTAGCGGGATTCGACAATGAGCAGTTCTTC,CATSSGLAGFDNEQFF
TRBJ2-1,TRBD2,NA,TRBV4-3,TGCGCCAGCAGCCACGGACTAGCGGGGGGGTACAATGAGCAGTTCTTC,CASSHGLAGGYNEQFF
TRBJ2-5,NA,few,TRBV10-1,TGCGCCAGCAGTGACCACCGGGCCCCAGTGGCCCAGTACTTC,CASSDHRAPVAQYF
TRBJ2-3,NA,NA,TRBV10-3,TGTGCCATCAGTGAGTCTCTCTATACGCAGTATTTT,CAISESLYTQYF
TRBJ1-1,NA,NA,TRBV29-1,TGCAGCGTTTCTTACGGACAGCTGAACACTGAAGCTTTCTTT,CSVSYGQLNTEAFF
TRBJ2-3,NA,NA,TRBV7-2,TGTGCCAGCAGCTTAGCGGGAATTTTGGCAGATACGCAGTATTTT,CASSLAGILADTQYF
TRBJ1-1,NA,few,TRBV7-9,TGTGCCAGCAGCTTCGACGGGGGGCTCGGAGCTTTCTTT,CASSFDGGLGAFF
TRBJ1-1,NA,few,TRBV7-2,TGTGCCAGCAGCTTAGTATGGAACACTGAAGCTTTCTTT,CASSLVWNTEAFF
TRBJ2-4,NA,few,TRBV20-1,TGCAGTGCTAGAAATCCAAGCCTAGCCAAAAACATTCAGTACTTC,CSARNPSLAKNIQYF
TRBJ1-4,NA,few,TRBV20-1,TGCAGTGCTTCGGCTAGGGGCGGAGAAAAACTGTTTTTT,CSASARGGEKLFF
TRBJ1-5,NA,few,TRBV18,TGTGCCAGCTCATCACCGGGGACACAGTGGTGGGGCAATCAGCCCCAGCATTTT,CASSSPGTQWWGNQPQHF
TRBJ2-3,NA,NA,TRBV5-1,TGCGCCAGCAGCTTGACGCCCAGGGCGGATACGCAGTATTTT,CASSLTPRADTQYF
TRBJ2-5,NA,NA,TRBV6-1,TGTGCCACCCTCCGGGGTCTAGCGCATCAAGAGACCCAGTACTTC,CATLRGLAHQETQYF
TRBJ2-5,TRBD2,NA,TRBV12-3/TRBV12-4,TGTGCCAGCAGTCCCACCGGGGGGTTTGGGACCCAGTACTTC,CASSPTGGFGTQYF
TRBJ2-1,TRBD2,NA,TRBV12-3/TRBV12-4,TGTGCCAGCAGTTTAGACCCTAGCGGGAGGATCGATGAGCAGTTCTTC,CASSLDPSGRIDEQFF
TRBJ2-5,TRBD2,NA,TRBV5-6,TGTGCCAGCAGCTTGGGGAGTGAGCGGGACCGGTTGGGGACCCAGTACTTC,CASSLGSERDRLGTQYF
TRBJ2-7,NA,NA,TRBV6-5,TGTGCCAGCAGTTATGGGGCCCCCGGATACTACGAGCAGTACTTC,CASSYGAPGYYEQYF
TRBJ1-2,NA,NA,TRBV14,TGTGCCAGCAGCCAAGATAGCTATGGCTACACCTTC,CASSQDSYGYTF
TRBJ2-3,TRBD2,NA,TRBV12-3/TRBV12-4,TGTGCCAGCAGCCTTAGCGGGGCGGGGGGTACGCAGTATTTT,CASSLSGAGGTQYF
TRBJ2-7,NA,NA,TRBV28,TGTGCCAGCAGTTTAAGGGCAGGCGAGCAGTACTTC,CASSLRAGEQYF
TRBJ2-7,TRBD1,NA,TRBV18,TGTGCCAGCTCACCAATGGGGACAGGGGGCCTTTGGGGCTCCTACGAGCAGTACTTC,CASSPMGTGGLWGSYEQYF
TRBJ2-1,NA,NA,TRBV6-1,TGTGCCAGCGCTTGGGGGTCGATTGGCAACAATGAGCAGTTCTTC,CASAWGSIGNNEQFF
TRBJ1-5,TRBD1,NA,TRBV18,TGTGCCAGCTCACGGACAGGGGGGGGCAATCAGCCCCAGCATTTT,CASSRTGGGNQPQHF
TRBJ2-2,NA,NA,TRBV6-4,TGTGCCAGCAGCGAACGACTAAGCACCGGGGAGCTGTTTTTT,CASSERLSTGELFF
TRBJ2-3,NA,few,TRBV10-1,TGCGCCATCCCGAAGGTAGCTGCAGATACGCAGTATTTT,CAIPKVAADTQYF
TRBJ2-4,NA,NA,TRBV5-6,TGTGCCAGCAGCTTGTTGATAAATGGGGGAAACATTCAGTACTTC,CASSLLINGGNIQYF
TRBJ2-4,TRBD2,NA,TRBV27,TGTGCCAGCAGTTCCTCCCCCGGGACTAGCGGGAGTATAAACATTCAGTACTTC,CASSSSPGTSGSINIQYF
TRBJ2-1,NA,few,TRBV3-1,TGTGCCAGCAGGTCCAGCAATGAGCAGTTCTTC,CASRSSNEQFF
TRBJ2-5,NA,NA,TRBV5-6,TGTGCCAGCAGCCCGGGGCAGGCAGCCCAAGAGACCCAGTACTTC,CASSPGQAAQETQYF
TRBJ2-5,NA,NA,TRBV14,TGTGCCAGCAGCCCTCGGGCGGGACAAAGACACCAAGAGACCCAGTACTTC,CASSPRAGQRHQETQYF
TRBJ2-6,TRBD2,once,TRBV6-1,TGTGCCAGCGGCCAGGCGGGGGACGGGGCCAACGTCCTGACTTTC,CASGQAGDGANVLTF
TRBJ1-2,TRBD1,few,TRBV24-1,TGTGCCACCAGTGATACGGGACAGAACTATGGCTACACCTTC,CATSDTGQNYGYTF